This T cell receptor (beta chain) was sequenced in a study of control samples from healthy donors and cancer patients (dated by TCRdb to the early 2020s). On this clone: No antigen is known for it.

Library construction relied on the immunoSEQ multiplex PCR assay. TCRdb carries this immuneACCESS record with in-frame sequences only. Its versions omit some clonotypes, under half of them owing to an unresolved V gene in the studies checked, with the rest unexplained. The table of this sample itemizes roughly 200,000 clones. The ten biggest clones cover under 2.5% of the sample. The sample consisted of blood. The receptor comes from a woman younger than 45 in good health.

Read as DNA, the sequence is TGTGCCAGTAGTATTGGCCCGGACACTGAAGCTTTCTTT. This encodes CASSIGPDTEAFF. The chain joins TRBV19 to TRBJ1-1; the D gene cannot be named for sure. V is reduced by 3 bases and J by 3 bases, leaving a spacing of 8 bases between them. The CDR3 numbers 13 residues from cysteine through phenylalanine. Just the 39-base CDR3 DNA is kept, in frame starting at base 1. The germline V gene (reference sequence) provides CDR1 LNHDA and CDR2 SQIVND.